These 14 T cell receptor beta chains share one sample of origin, sequenced in a study of long-term antiretroviral therapy in people with HIV (dated by TCRdb to between 2020 and 2023). The immunoSEQ hsTCRB v3.0 assay was used at survey level resolution to sequence the TRB variable region. This is the immuneACCESS table as TCRdb keeps it, with only in-frame sequences that have V and J called. A part of the clones is gone; compared with another copy, unresolved V genes explain less than half, and the rest is unexplained. A total of roughly 29,000 clones appear in this sample, roughly 80% of them only once. The ten largest account for roughly 7.2% of the sample. Sequenced here: unsorted PBMCs, sampled 0.3 years after starting antiretroviral therapy. These receptor sequences come from a man aged 35-49 years with HIV.

The V call is TRBV28, the J call TRBJ2-7; TRBD2 matches at 7 bases. The CDR3 is 14 amino acids. Losses at the gene ends were 3 bases for V and 4 bases for J; bases not matched to a gene: 6. CDR1 is MDHEN and CDR2 is SYDVKM in the germline V gene. The CDR3: CASSLEGRDYEQYF. CDR3 nucleotides: TGTGCCAGCAGTTTGGAAGGGAGGGATTACGAGCAGTACTTC.

V is TRBV7-2 and J is TRBJ1-5; D is possibly TRBD1 (5 bases). CDR1 is SGHTA, CDR2 FQGNSA, per germline. This CDR3 comprises 13 residues. Trimming removed 4 bases at V and 6 bases at J, with 10 bases between. The CDR3, as DNA: TGTGCCAGCAGCTCAGGGAGGGGTCAGCCCCAGCATTTT. Translation gives CASSSGRGQPQHF.

The chain is built from TRBV7-2 and TRBJ2-7; no reliable D call. V was cut by 1 base and J by 4 bases, with 11 bases left in between. Germline V gene lookup returns CDR1 SGHTA and CDR2 FQGNSA. The CDR3 contains 14 residues. Here the CDR3 DNA reads TGTGCCAGCAGCTTAGTGCGAGATCAGTACGAGCAGTACTTC. It is translated as CASSLVRDQYEQYF.

The chain joins TRBV7-9 to TRBJ2-1, with 7 bases matching TRBD1. The CDR3 contains 14 residues. With 4 bases clipped from V and 2 bases from J, the junction kept 2 bases outside the gene matches. Germline CDR1 and CDR2: SEHNR and FQNEAQ (reference sequence). In DNA, the CDR3 is TGTGCCAGCAGCTCGACAGGGCCCTACAATGAGCAGTTCTTC. Protein product: CASSSTGPYNEQFF.

The J gene is TRBJ2-3, the V gene TRBV9; no firm D call. Trimming took off 0 bases at V and 5 bases at J, with 7 bases between the two ends. The germline CDR1 and CDR2 sequences are SGDLS and YYNGEE. This CDR3 region has 13 residues. CDR3 protein: CASSVEGVDTQYF. CDR3 nucleotides: TGTGCCAGCAGCGTAGAGGGTGTAGATACGCAGTATTTT.

The chain recombines TRBV28 with TRBJ1-2, with a weak D call TRBD1 (5 bases). V was clipped by 6 bases and J by 4 bases, with 12 bases between them. This CDR3 comprises 13 residues. Germline loops: CDR1 MDHEN, CDR2 SYDVKM. CDR3 bases: TGTGCCAGCAGCCTTGACGACAGCTATGGCTACACCTTC. This codes for CASSLDDSYGYTF.

The V gene is TRBV18, the J gene TRBJ1-2; TRBD1 might be the D (5 bases). V shed 4 bases and J shed 6 bases, with 15 bases lying between them. Germline-derived CDR1 and CDR2 are KGHSH and LQKENI. This CDR3 comprises 14 residues. CDR3 loop: CASSQETRGDGYTF. CDR3 DNA: TGTGCCAGCTCACAGGAGACTCGAGGGGATGGCTACACCTTC. The full variable domain, in which reference TRBV18 and TRBJ1-2 provide the parts outside the CDR3, is NAGVMQNPRHLVRRRGQEARLRCSPMKGHSHVYWYRQLPEEGLKFMVYLQKENIIDESGMPKERFSAEFPKEGPSILRIQQVVRGDSAAYFCASSQETRGDGYTFGSGTRLTVV.

CDR3: CASSSEPGLAETQYF. DNA of the CDR3: TGCGCCAGCAGCTCGGAACCGGGACTAGCAGAGACCCAGTACTTC. This chain links TRBV5-1 with TRBJ2-5, with 9 bases that match TRBD2. Unmatched junction bases numbered 7, after V lost 3 bases and J lost 4 bases. Germline-derived CDR1 and CDR2 are SGHRS and YFSETQ. This CDR3 spans 15 amino acids.

The chain joins TRBV27 to TRBJ2-7, with TRBD2 as a possible D gene (6 bases). Germline V CDR1 and CDR2: MNHEY, SMNVEV (reference sequence). This CDR3 spans 16 amino acids. V lost 0 bases to trimming and J lost 1 base, with 13 bases between them. The CDR3 spells CASSLSSGEESYEQYF. The CDR3 bases are TGTGCCAGCAGTTTATCGTCGGGGGAGGAATCCTACGAGCAGTACTTC.

This clone was counted a few times. The chain joins TRBV7-6 to TRBJ1-1, with a weak D call TRBD1 (6 bases). The CDR3 is 14 residues long. The germline gives CDR1 SGHVS, CDR2 FNYEAQ. Trimming took 4 bases from V and 5 from J, leaving 14 bases between them. CDR3: CASSSRGGWTEAFF. The CDR3 bases are TGTGCCAGCAGCTCGAGGGGGGGTTGGACTGAAGCTTTCTTT. The variable domain in full, completed from reference TRBV7-6 and TRBJ1-1, reads GAGVSQSPRYKVTKRGQDVALRCDPISGHVSLYWYRQALGQGPEFLTYFNYEAQQDKSGLPNDRFSAERPEGSISTLTIQRTEQRDSAMYRCASSSRGGWTEAFFGQGTRLTVV.

This clone was seen more than once but under ten times. The chain combines TRBV4-1 with TRBJ2-3; D ambiguous. CDR1 is MGHRA, CDR2 YSYEKL, per germline. This CDR3 has 18 amino acids. V was clipped by 1 base and J by 0 bases, with 17 bases between them. The CDR3 DNA reads TGCGCCAGCAGCCAAGGCCCACAGCACGTTTCTAGCACAGATACGCAGTATTTT. Its translation: CASSQGPQHVSSTDTQYF.

This clone was detected a few times. J is TRBJ2-7 and V is TRBV19; TRBD1 might be the D (6 bases). This CDR3 comprises 14 residues. Per the germline V gene, CDR1 is LNHDA and CDR2 is SQIVND (reference sequence). Between the trimmed V and J ends, which lost 11 bases and 1 base, there was a span of 18 bases. CDR3 nucleotide sequence: TGTGCCGCCTCCAGGGGCGCAGGGTCCTACGAGCAGTACTTC. Its translation: CAASRGAGSYEQYF.

The chain employs TRBV6-5 and TRBJ1-4; TRBD1 might be the D (6 bases). V gave up 7 bases and J gave up 8 bases, with 17 bases separating them. The CDR3 sequence is 14 residues long. Germline CDR1 and CDR2: MNHEY and SVGAGI. The CDR3 DNA follows: TGTGCCAGCAATCAGGCAGGGGTGGAAGAAAAACTGTTTTTT. Its translation is CASNQAGVEEKLFF.

The chain is built from TRBV28 and TRBJ2-5; TRBD2 agrees at 7 bases. Per the germline V gene, CDR1 is MDHEN and CDR2 is SYDVKM. The CDR3 runs to 15 residues. Trimming took 2 bases from V and 1 from J; bases not matched to a gene: 4. The CDR3 sequence is CASSLRAGVQETQYF. CDR3 in DNA: TGTGCCAGCAGTTTAAGGGCGGGAGTCCAAGAGACCCAGTACTTC.